This is a list of T cell receptor beta chains from one sample in a study of T cells in Graves' hyperthyroidism and ophthalmopathy. TCRdb analysed the multiplex PCR reads with MiXCR anew, one entry per CDR3 protein. This repertoire shows hundreds of thousands of distinct CDR3 sequences, less than 25% found once; its top ten account for roughly a third. Sequenced material: blood. These receptors were collected from a man younger than 40 with Graves' ophthalmopathy. The CDR3 runs from the conserved cysteine through the conserved F or W. A D gene is named only where the DNA matches it firmly. Rows give clone size only sometimes, using once, few, many, or a class for an expanded clone.

V gene	J gene	D gene	clone size	CDR3 DNA	CDR3 protein
TRBV28	TRBJ2-2	.	many	TGTGCCAGCAGTCAGACCACCGGGGAGCTGTTTTTT	CASSQTTGELFF
TRBV30	TRBJ2-3	TRBD1	many	TGTGCCTGGAGTGAGGGACAGACCACAGATACGCAGTATTTT	CAWSEGQTTDTQYF
TRBV7-2	TRBJ2-2	.	many	TGTGCCAGCAGCTTAGTAGTCCTAGGGACCGGGGAGCTGTTTTTT	CASSLVVLGTGELFF
TRBV5-1	TRBJ2-7	.	many	TGCGCCAGCAGCTTGCGGTGGGGGATTGATACCTACGAGCAGTACTTC	CASSLRWGIDTYEQYF
TRBV6-5	TRBJ1-3	.	.	TGTGCCAGCAGTACTGACAGACGCTCTGGAAACACCATATATTTT	CASSTDRRSGNTIYF
TRBV19	TRBJ2-1	TRBD2	few	TGTGCCAGTAGTATCTCCTGGACTAGCGGACCCTCCTACAATGAGCAGTTCTTC	CASSISWTSGPSYNEQFF
TRBV5-1	TRBJ2-2	.	few	TGCGCCAGCAGCTTAGCCGGGACGACGAACACCGGGGAGCTGTTTTTT	CASSLAGTTNTGELFF
TRBV14	TRBJ2-7	TRBD1	.	TGTGCCAGCAGCAAACTGCCCGGGACAGGAGAGACCTACGAGCAGTACTTC	CASSKLPGTGETYEQYF
TRBV3-1	TRBJ2-7	TRBD2	many	TGTGCCAGCAGCCAAGCTAGCGGGAGGAACCCCTACGAGCAGTACTTC	CASSQASGRNPYEQYF
TRBV7-9	TRBJ1-1	.	.	TGTGCCAGCAGCTATGTGGGGTTTGCGCAGGCGAACACTGAAGCTTTCTTT	CASSYVGFAQANTEAFF
TRBV30	TRBJ2-2	.	once	TGTGCCTGGAGTGCCCCTCGACTTAAAACCACCGGGGAGCTGTTTTTT	CAWSAPRLKTTGELFF
TRBV20-1	TRBJ1-2	.	few	TGCAGTGCTAGAGAAAACCTGGGCTATGGCTACACCTTC	CSARENLGYGYTF
TRBV11-2	TRBJ1-6	TRBD1	few	TGTGCCAGCAGCCCGAGACAGGGTTACTCACCCCTCCACTTT	CASSPRQGYSPLHF
TRBV9	TRBJ1-5	.	.	TGTGCCAGCAGCGTTACGGGCAATCAGCCCCAGCATTTT	CASSVTGNQPQHF
TRBV29-1	TRBJ2-5	.	.	TGCAGCGTTGAACGGGGCTGGGACGGGGAGACCCAGTACTTC	CSVERGWDGETQYF
TRBV20-1	TRBJ2-5	TRBD2	few	TGCAGTGCTAGGGCCGGGACTAGTCAAGAGACCCAGTACTTC	CSARAGTSQETQYF
TRBV25-1	TRBJ2-2	TRBD1	.	TGTGCCAGCAGTCCCCCGACAGGGGGCGTGGAGCTGTTTTTT	CASSPPTGGVELFF
TRBV3-1	TRBJ2-3	TRBD2	.	TGTGCCAGCACCACTGGCGGGAGTGTCACAGATACGCAGTATTTT	CASTTGGSVTDTQYF
TRBV19	TRBJ2-7	TRBD1	once	TGTGCCAGTAGTATGCCGGGACAGGGCCACGAGCAGTACTTC	CASSMPGQGHEQYF
TRBV2	TRBJ2-5	.	.	TGTGCCAGCAGGCATCCGGGACAAGGGGCGGAGACCCAGTACTTC	CASRHPGQGAETQYF
TRBV4-1	TRBJ1-4	TRBD1	.	TGCGCCAGCAGCCACGGACAGGGAACGGGAAAACTGTTTTTT	CASSHGQGTGKLFF
TRBV27	TRBJ1-1	.	.	TGTGCCAGCAGATCCATGACTGAAGCTTTCTTT	CASRSMTEAFF
TRBV9	TRBJ1-4	.	once	TGTGCCAGCAGCGTAGGGGGTGAGGATGAAAAACTGTTTTTT	CASSVGGEDEKLFF
TRBV20-1	TRBJ1-3	.	few	TGCAGTGCTAGAGATTCGCAAGGGGTAGGAAACACCATATATTTT	CSARDSQGVGNTIYF
TRBV3-1	TRBJ1-2	.	many	TGTGCCAGCAGCTCAGGGTTCCCCCCACGACTAAACGACTATGGCTACACCTTC	CASSSGFPPRLNDYGYTF
TRBV12-3/TRBV12-4	TRBJ1-6	.	many	TGTGCCAGCAGGGGGGGGCCTACGGGGTCACCCCTCCACTTT	CASRGGPTGSPLHF
TRBV2	TRBJ2-7	TRBD1	many	TGTGCCAGCAAAGGGACAGCTAATTCCCACGAGCAGTACTTC	CASKGTANSHEQYF
TRBV28	TRBJ2-7	.	many	TGTGCCAGCAGTCCCCCCAGGGGGGGTGCCTACGAGCAGTACTTC	CASSPPRGGAYEQYF
TRBV6-2/TRBV6-3	TRBJ1-2	.	.	TGTGCCAGCCGAAGCAGCTATGGCTACACCTTC	CASRSSYGYTF
TRBV19	TRBJ2-1	TRBD1	.	TGTGCCAGCAAGGGGGACAGGGCCCTCAACAATGAGCAGTTCTTC	CASKGDRALNNEQFF
TRBV7-3	TRBJ2-5	.	few	TGTGCCAGCAGCTTAAACGGGAGTCCGTGGGAGACCCAGTACTTC	CASSLNGSPWETQYF
TRBV6-2/TRBV6-3	TRBJ2-7	TRBD1	.	TGTGCCAGCAGGGACCGGGACAGCTACTACGAGCAGTACTTC	CASRDRDSYYEQYF
TRBV7-6	TRBJ1-5	.	many	TGTGCCAGCAGCACAATGGACGGGAATCAGCCCCAGCATTTT	CASSTMDGNQPQHF
TRBV10-2	TRBJ2-4	TRBD1	.	TGCGCCAGCAGTGAGTCAGAACTGGCAGGGGGTAACATTCAGTACTTC	CASSESELAGGNIQYF
TRBV20-1	TRBJ2-3	TRBD1	.	TGCAGTGCTACCGGGACAGGGGGCTTGGATACGCAGTATTTT	CSATGTGGLDTQYF
TRBV5-1	TRBJ1-6	.	.	TGCGCCAGCAGCTTGGGGAGCGGGGGCACGGGATCACCCCTCCACTTT	CASSLGSGGTGSPLHF